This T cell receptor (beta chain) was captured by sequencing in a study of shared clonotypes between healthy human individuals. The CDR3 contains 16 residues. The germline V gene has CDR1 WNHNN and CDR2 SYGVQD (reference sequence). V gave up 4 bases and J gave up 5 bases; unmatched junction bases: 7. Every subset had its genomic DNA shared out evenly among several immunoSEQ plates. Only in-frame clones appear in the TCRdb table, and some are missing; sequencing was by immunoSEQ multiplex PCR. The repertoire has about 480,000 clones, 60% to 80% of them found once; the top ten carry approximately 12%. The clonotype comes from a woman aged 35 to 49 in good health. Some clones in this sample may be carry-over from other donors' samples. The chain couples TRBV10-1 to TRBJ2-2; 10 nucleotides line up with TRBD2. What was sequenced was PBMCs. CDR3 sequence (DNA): TGCGCCAGCAGTGCGTCCTTAGCGGGAGGTACCGGGGAGCTGTTTTTT. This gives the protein CASSASLAGGTGELFF.